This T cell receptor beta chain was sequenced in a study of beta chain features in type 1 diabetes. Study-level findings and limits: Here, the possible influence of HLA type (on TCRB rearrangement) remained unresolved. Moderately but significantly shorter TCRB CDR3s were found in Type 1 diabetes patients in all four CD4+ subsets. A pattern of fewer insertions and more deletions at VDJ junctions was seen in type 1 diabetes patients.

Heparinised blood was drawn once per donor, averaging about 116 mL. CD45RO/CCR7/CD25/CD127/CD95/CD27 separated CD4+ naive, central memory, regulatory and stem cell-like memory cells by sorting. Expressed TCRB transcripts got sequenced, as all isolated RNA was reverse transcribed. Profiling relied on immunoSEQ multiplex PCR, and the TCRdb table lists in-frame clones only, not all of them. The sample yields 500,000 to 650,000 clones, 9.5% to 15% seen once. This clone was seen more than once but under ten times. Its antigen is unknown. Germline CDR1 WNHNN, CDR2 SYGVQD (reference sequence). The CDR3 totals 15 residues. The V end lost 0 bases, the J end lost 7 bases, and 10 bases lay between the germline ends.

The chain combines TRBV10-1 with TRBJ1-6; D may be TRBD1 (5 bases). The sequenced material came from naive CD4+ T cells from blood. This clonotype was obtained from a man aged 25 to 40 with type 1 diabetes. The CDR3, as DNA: TGCGCCAGCAGTGAGTCGAGGGGTTTGAATTCACCCCTCCACTTT. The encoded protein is CASSESRGLNSPLHF.